The 11 T cell receptor beta chains below all came from one sample that was sequenced in a study of cytomegalovirus exposure and HLA in healthy donors. The PCR was carried out with 60 Vbeta primers and 13 Jbeta primers. Produced via immunoSEQ multiplex PCR; TCRdb's table is partial and in-frame only. Here the sample spans about 100,000 clones, approximately 80% being singletons. The sample was PBMCs. The receptors stem from a woman between 55 and 75 years old in good health and CMV-seronegative.

The chain links TRBV21-1 to TRBJ2-1; TRBD2, the table's D call, lacks a check against the DNA. TRBV21-1 is a listed pseudogene. This CDR3 has 16 amino acids. The CDR3, as DNA: TGTGCCAGCTCAAACTACCGAGTAGCGGAGTACAATGAGCAGTTCTTC. Protein: CASSNYRVAEYNEQFF.

The rearrangement joins TRBV14 to TRBJ1-2, with 8 nucleotides matching TRBD1. V lost 1 base and J lost 5; bases outside the gene matches: 6. The V gene's germline CDR1 is SGHDN and CDR2 FVKESK. This CDR3 is built from 15 residues. The CDR3 sequence: CASSQAGGARYGYTF. CDR3 nucleotide sequence: TGTGCCAGCAGCCAAGCAGGGGGCGCCAGGTATGGCTACACCTTC.

The chain carries TRBV27 and TRBJ1-1; 7 bases are shared with TRBD1. The CDR3 length is 14 residues. V gave up 6 bases and J gave up 2 bases; unmatched junction bases: 6. Germline CDR1 and CDR2: MNHEY and SMNVEV (reference sequence). The CDR3 DNA is TGTGCCAGCAGGAGGGGACAGAAAAACACTGAAGCTTTCTTT. This codes for CASRRGQKNTEAFF.

V gene TRBV5-6 combines with J gene TRBJ1-4; 7 bases align to TRBD1. J was trimmed by 7 bases and V by 4 bases; bases with no gene match: 7. Germline V lookup: CDR1 SGHDT, CDR2 YYEEEE. The CDR3 spans 14 residues. The CDR3 nucleotides are TGTGCCAGCAGCCCTCGGGCAGGGGGTGAAAAACTGTTTTTT. This sequence encodes CASSPRAGGEKLFF.

The rearrangement uses TRBV30 and TRBJ1-5; no clear D gene. Trimming took off 3 bases at V and 7 bases at J, with 25 bases between the two ends. CDR1 is GTSNPN and CDR2 is SVGIG in the germline V gene (reference sequence). This CDR3 spans 17 amino acids. In DNA form, the CDR3 reads TGTGCCTGGAGCCCCTTTGGGCACCCCCCGTTACGGCAGCCCCAGCATTTT. Amino acids: CAWSPFGHPPLRQPQHF.

The chain has TRBV4-3 and TRBJ1-2, with TRBD1 matching 9 bases. V was clipped by 4 bases and J by 4 bases; unmatched bases: 7. This CDR3 has 15 residues. Germline V gene sequence: CDR1 LGHNA, CDR2 YSLEER. This CDR3 is CASSPRDRESYGYTF. In nucleotides, the CDR3 is TGCGCCAGCAGCCCCCGGGACAGGGAAAGCTATGGCTACACCTTC.

The chain couples TRBV30 to TRBJ2-7; perhaps TRBD1 as D (6 bases). V lost 5 bases and J lost 1, with 9 bases in between. This CDR3 is built from 12 residues. CDR1 is GTSNPN, CDR2 SVGIG, per germline (reference sequence). CDR3 amino acids: CAWGGSSYEQYF. CDR3 coding DNA: TGTGCCTGGGGGGGCTCTTCCTACGAGCAGTACTTC.

The chain carries TRBV10-3 and TRBJ1-6; unclear D gene. This CDR3 has 15 amino acids. In germline, CDR1 is ENHRY, CDR2 SYGVKD. The CDR3 protein is CAHREREYQDSPLHF. Here the CDR3 DNA reads TGTGCACACCGGGAGAGGGAGTACCAGGATTCACCCCTCCACTTT.

This chain joins TRBV28 and TRBJ1-3; D is unresolved. This CDR3 comprises 14 residues. Germline-derived CDR1 and CDR2 are MDHEN and SYDVKM. Trimming removed 2 bases at V and 4 bases at J, with 9 bases between. CDR3 in amino acids: CASSLSGEGNTIYF. As DNA, the CDR3 is TGTGCCAGCAGTTTAAGCGGGGAGGGAAACACCATATATTTT. The whole variable domain, filled in from reference TRBV28 and TRBJ1-3, reads DVKVTQSSRYLVKRTGEKVFLECVQDMDHENMFWYRQDPGLGLRLIYFSYDVKMKEKGDIPEGYSVSREKKERFSLILESASTNQTSMYLCASSLSGEGNTIYFGEGSWLTVV.

The genes are TRBV10-3 and TRBJ2-1, with TRBD2 matching 13 bases. The CDR3 sequence is 15 residues long. After removal of 8 bases from V and 8 bases from J, the junction contained 9 bases not matched to a gene. Germline assignment: CDR1 ENHRY and CDR2 SYGVKD. Here the CDR3 reads CAIGGLAGSVDEQFF. The DNA of the CDR3 is TGTGCCATCGGGGGACTAGCGGGATCAGTTGATGAGCAGTTCTTC.

This clone occurred a few times. One junction end does not reproduce the germline sequence, and a read error may be involved. The genes are TRBV11-2 and TRBJ2-2; D ambiguous. From germline, CDR1 is SGHAT and CDR2 FQNNGV. The CDR3 spans 12 residues. The CDR3 DNA sequence: TGTGCCAGCAGCTTGAACTCCGGGGAGCTGTTTTTT. Protein sequence: CASSLNSGELFF. Full variable domain (missing parts from reference TRBV11-2 and TRBJ2-2): EAGVAQSPRYKIIEKRQSVAFWCNPISGHATLYWYQQILGQGPKLLIQFQNNGVVDDSQLPKDRFSAERLKGVDSTLKIQPAKLEDSAVYLCASSLNSGELFFGEGSRLTVL.